One and the same sample provided the 11 T cell receptor beta chains below, sequenced in a study of human T cells and chemical hapten exposure. TCRdb re-derived calls from the RACE reads in MiXCR, one entry per CDR3 protein. The sample has 30,000 to 35,000 distinct CDR3 sequences; about 7.2% are singletons. The time point here: healthy volunteer bleed at 2 weeks. The template was total RNA from unfractionated whole blood. The material sequenced was whole blood. These receptors all come from a human donor in good health. Some clones in this sample may be carry-over from other donors' samples.

This clonotype was recorded at least ten times. V gene TRBV29-1 combines with J gene TRBJ2-3; D unresolved. Germline values: CDR1 SQVTM, CDR2 ANQGSEA. There are 10 residues in the CDR3. Trimming cost V 8 bases and J 2 bases, with 5 bases left between them. The CDR3 loop reads CSTNTDTQYF. In nucleotides, the CDR3 is TGCAGCACAAACACAGATACGCAGTATTTT.

The CDR3 protein is CASSDLGLYGYTF. CDR3 nucleotides: TGTGCCAGCAGTGATCTAGGCCTCTATGGCTACACCTTC. This rearrangement joins TRBV2 to TRBJ1-2, with no clear D. V lost 3 bases, J lost 4 bases, and 9 bases lay in between. The CDR3 extends over 13 amino acids. CDR1 and CDR2 from the germline V gene are SNHLY and FYNNEI.

This clonotype was observed many times. This rearrangement joins TRBV6-5 to TRBJ2-3; either TRBD1 or TRBD2 may fit D (5 bases each). This CDR3 has 13 residues. Germline V gene sequence: CDR1 MNHEY, CDR2 SVGAGI. Trimming cost V 5 bases and J 0 bases, with 6 bases left between them. This chain's CDR3 is CASSGDSTDTQYF. CDR3 DNA sequence: TGTGCCAGCAGTGGGGACAGCACAGATACGCAGTATTTT.

J is TRBJ2-7 and V is TRBV11-2; 9 nucleotides agree with TRBD2. This CDR3 has 16 amino acids. Germline V gene sequence: CDR1 SGHAT, CDR2 FQNNGV. Trimming took 3 bases from V and 6 from J; bases not matched to a gene: 12. CDR3 residues: CASSFSSGVPRPEQYF. The CDR3 DNA sequence: TGTGCCAGCAGCTTTTCTAGCGGGGTACCTCGGCCCGAGCAGTACTTC.

This chain joins TRBV11-2 and TRBJ2-1; the match to TRBD2 covers 7 bases. Germline V CDR1 and CDR2: SGHAT, FQNNGV. V shed 0 bases and J 4 bases; nucleotides not matched to a gene: 6. This CDR3 is 16 amino acids long. The CDR3 DNA reads TGTGCCAGCAGCTTAGAGGGAGGGAGGCGTTACAATGAGCAGTTCTTC. Translation: CASSLEGGRRYNEQFF. The whole variable domain, remainder taken from reference TRBV11-2 and TRBJ2-1, is EAGVAQSPRYKIIEKRQSVAFWCNPISGHATLYWYQQILGQGPKLLIQFQNNGVVDDSQLPKDRFSAERLKGVDSTLKIQPAKLEDSAVYLCASSLEGGRRYNEQFFGPGTRLTVL.

This clonotype was counted many times. The chain couples TRBV7-2 to TRBJ2-2; D remains ambiguous. CDR3 length equals 16 residues. Trimming took off 2 bases at V and 0 bases at J, with 10 bases between the two ends. The germline V gene has CDR1 SGHTA and CDR2 FQGNSA. The chain's CDR3 is CASSLQRLANTGELFF. The CDR3 DNA reads as TGTGCCAGCAGCTTACAGCGCCTTGCGAACACCGGGGAGCTGTTTTTT.

The chain carries TRBV4-2 and TRBJ1-1; tentative D call: TRBD1 (5 bases). V was cut by 3 bases and J by 2 bases, with 10 bases left in between. CDR3 size: 14 residues. Germline values: CDR1 LGHNA, CDR2 YNFKEQ. As DNA, the CDR3 is TGTGCCAGCAGCCATGCAGGGTCCAACACTGAAGCTTTCTTT. As protein: CASSHAGSNTEAFF.

The rearrangement joins TRBV5-1 to TRBJ2-6; no clear D. The CDR3 is made up of 15 amino acids. The germline V gene encodes CDR1 SGHRS and CDR2 YFSETQ. Trimming cost V 1 base and J 3 bases, with 8 bases left between them. CDR3 sequence: CASSLSYFGANVLTF. The DNA for the CDR3 is TGCGCCAGCAGCTTGTCCTATTTTGGGGCCAACGTCCTGACTTTC.

Many counts were recorded for this clonotype. J is TRBJ1-6 and V is TRBV6-2 or TRBV6-3; D unresolved. The CDR3 length is 15 residues. Germline lookup yields CDR1 MNHEY and CDR2 SVGEGT. V lost 8 bases, J lost 0 bases, and 11 bases lay in between. CDR3 amino acids: CASVRERSYNSPLHF. CDR3 nucleotides: TGTGCCAGCGTACGGGAACGCTCCTATAATTCACCCCTCCACTTT.

This clonotype has a count of ten or more. The rearrangement uses TRBV12-3 or TRBV12-4 and TRBJ1-5, with TRBD1 identical over 7 bases. The CDR3 totals 14 residues. V gave up 7 bases and J gave up 5 bases; unmatched junction bases: 8. DNA of the CDR3: TGTGCCAGCAACCTACAGGGACAGCATCAGCCCCAGCATTTT. Its translation: CASNLQGQHQPQHF.

This clonotype was seen many times. J is TRBJ2-5 and V is TRBV29-1; tentatively, D is TRBD2 (6 bases). V lost 4 bases and J 2 bases, leaving 14 bases between the germline ends. This CDR3 contains 14 residues. CDR1 and CDR2 from the germline V gene are SQVTM and ANQGSEA. CDR3 region: CSVAQGGQQETQYF. The DNA for the CDR3 is TGCAGCGTTGCCCAGGGAGGACAACAAGAGACCCAGTACTTC.